This is a list of T cell receptor beta chains from one sample in a study of cytomegalovirus exposure and HLA in healthy donors. This table comes from immunoSEQ multiplex PCR, and its TCRdb copy is limited to in-frame clones, with some not included. The sample holds 53,000 or so clones. Sequencing used PBMCs. Receptors originate from a man aged 18 to 35 in good health and CMV-seropositive. CDR3s include the opening cysteine and the closing phenylalanine or tryptophan. Each record gives: D gene, J gene, V gene, CDR3 protein, CDR3 DNA. D genes are given only for firm matches.

>TRBD2|TRBJ2-7|TRBV28
CASSREREYIYEQYF
TGTGCCAGCAGTAGGGAGCGGGAGTATATTTACGAGCAGTACTTC
>.|TRBJ1-4|TRBV9
CASSPQVQENEKLFF
TGTGCCAGCAGCCCCCAGGTCCAAGAGAATGAAAAACTGTTTTTT
>TRBD1|TRBJ2-7|TRBV28
CASSRTGTGPYEQYF
TGTGCCAGCAGTCGAACCGGGACAGGGCCTTACGAGCAGTACTTC
>TRBD2|TRBJ2-1|TRBV27
CASSFTPSSGRGEQFF
TGTGCCAGCAGTTTTACCCCCTCTAGCGGGAGGGGTGAGCAGTTCTTC
>TRBD2|TRBJ2-1|TRBV5-1
CASSKGLAGENEQFF
TGCGCCAGCAGCAAGGGACTAGCGGGAGAAAATGAGCAGTTCTTC
>TRBD1|TRBJ2-1|TRBV6-1
CASLLGDRVSEQFF
TGTGCCAGCCTACTAGGGGACAGGGTTAGTGAGCAGTTCTTC
>TRBD1|TRBJ2-5|TRBV29-1
CSVERDRGETQYF
TGCAGCGTTGAACGGGACAGGGGGGAGACCCAGTACTTC
>.|TRBJ2-3|TRBV30
CAWSLRSDTQYF
TGTGCCTGGAGTCTCAGATCCGATACGCAGTATTTT
>.|TRBJ2-1|TRBV7-9
CASSSRRGLNEQFF
TGTGCCAGCAGCTCGCGAAGGGGCCTCAATGAGCAGTTCTTC
>.|TRBJ2-2|TRBV7-9
CASSSQLNTGELFF
TGTGCCAGCAGCTCCCAACTGAACACCGGGGAGCTGTTTTTT
>TRBD1|TRBJ1-2|TRBV11-2
CASSGQGGYGYTF
TGTGCCAGCAGTGGACAGGGAGGCTATGGCTACACCTTC
>TRBD1|TRBJ1-2|TRBV5-1
CASSPDRGQRNYGYTF
TGCGCCAGCAGCCCAGACAGGGGGCAGAGAAACTATGGCTACACCTTC
>.|TRBJ1-6|TRBV7-9
CASSLGSIGRDNSPLHF
TGTGCCAGCAGCTTAGGATCCATAGGGAGAGACAATTCACCCCTCCACTTT
>TRBD2|TRBJ2-7|TRBV5-1
CASRTDPSSGSSYEQYF
TGCGCCAGCAGGACCGATCCTTCTAGCGGTAGCTCCTACGAGCAGTACTTC
>TRBD2|TRBJ2-1|TRBV7-3
CASSFLAGYNEQFF
TGTGCCAGCAGCTTCCTAGCGGGCTACAATGAGCAGTTCTTC
>.|TRBJ2-7|TRBV10-2
CASNQGLLYEQYF
TGCGCCAGCAACCAGGGATTACTCTACGAGCAGTACTTC
>.|TRBJ1-1|TRBV5-1
CASSSQYMNTEAFF
TGCGCCAGCAGCTCCCAGTATATGAACACTGAAGCTTTCTTT
>.|TRBJ2-1|TRBV7-6
CASSTVRDNEQFF
TGTGCCAGCAGCACCGTCCGGGACAATGAGCAGTTCTTC
>.|TRBJ2-3|TRBV7-9
CASSSGFGTDTQYF
TGTGCCAGCAGCTCCGGTTTCGGGACAGATACGCAGTATTTT
>TRBD1|TRBJ1-1|TRBV12-5
CASGLGDRVGTEAFF
TGTGCTAGTGGTTTGGGTGACAGGGTTGGCACTGAAGCTTTCTTT
>TRBD1|TRBJ2-7|TRBV9
CASSAGGQGFYEQYF
TGTGCCAGCAGCGCCGGGGGACAGGGATTTTACGAGCAGTACTTC
>.|TRBJ1-1|TRBV27
CASSSYSLAGGTEAFF
TGTGCCAGCAGTTCATATTCCCTCGCGGGTGGGACTGAAGCTTTCTTT
>TRBD1|TRBJ1-2|TRBV29-1
CSGGQEDFYGYTF
TGCAGCGGGGGACAGGAGGATTTCTATGGCTACACCTTC
>TRBD1|TRBJ2-3|TRBV6-1
CASSDREGGGTDTQYF
TGTGCCAGCAGTGACCGAGAAGGGGGCGGCACAGATACGCAGTATTTT
>.|TRBJ1-1|TRBV15
CATSGGAGNTEAFF
TGTGCCACCAGCGGGGGGGCGGGGAACACTGAAGCTTTCTTT
>TRBD1|TRBJ1-2|TRBV5-1
CASSPRTGNYGYTF
TGCGCCAGCAGCCCCAGGACAGGGAACTATGGCTACACCTTC
>.|TRBJ2-5|TRBV5-5
CASSFNGDQETQYF
TGTGCCAGCAGCTTCAACGGGGACCAAGAGACCCAGTACTTC
>TRBD2|TRBJ2-7|TRBV9
CASSVDGRGYEQYF
TGTGCCAGCAGCGTAGACGGGAGGGGTTACGAGCAGTACTTC
>.|TRBJ2-2|TRBV18
CASSPEPNTGELFF
TGTGCCAGCTCGCCTGAGCCTAACACCGGGGAGCTGTTTTTT
>.|TRBJ2-5|TRBV6-1
CASSETGKETQYF
TGTGCCAGCAGTGAAACGGGGAAGGAGACCCAGTACTTC
>TRBD2|TRBJ2-7|TRBV28
CASSTRTSGSYEQYF
TGTGCCAGCAGTACCCGGACTAGCGGGAGTTACGAGCAGTACTTC
>TRBD2|TRBJ2-3|TRBV9
CASSVGGLAGGTDTQYF
TGTGCCAGCAGCGTAGGGGGACTAGCGGGAGGCACAGATACGCAGTATTTT
>TRBD2|TRBJ2-7|TRBV6-1
CVSSEGTSGRAVQYF
TGTGTCAGCAGTGAGGGGACTAGCGGGAGGGCCGTACAGTACTTC
>.|TRBJ2-7|TRBV5-4
CASSSPDKPYEQYF
TGTGCCAGCAGCTCGCCGGACAAACCCTACGAGCAGTACTTC
>.|TRBJ2-7|TRBV9
CASSVGAPSVDEQYF
TGTGCCAGCAGCGTAGGAGCCCCCTCGGTGGACGAGCAGTACTTC
>.|TRBJ1-4|TRBV28
CASSPTRGLLGEKLFF
TGTGCCAGCAGTCCAACTAGAGGGTTGTTAGGTGAAAAACTGTTTTTT
>TRBD2|TRBJ2-3|TRBV4-1
CASSQDPWLAGVSDTQYF
TGCGCCAGCAGCCAAGATCCCTGGCTAGCGGGAGTGTCAGATACGCAGTATTTT
>TRBD1|TRBJ2-7|TRBV19
CASSSPGQGGEQYF
TGTGCCAGTAGTTCGCCGGGACAGGGGGGCGAGCAGTACTTC
>TRBD2|TRBJ2-1|TRBV7-9
CASSLLAGVNEQFF
TGTGCCAGCAGCCTCCTAGCGGGAGTGAATGAGCAGTTCTTC
>.|TRBJ2-7|TRBV11-2
CASSLQHAGHEQYF
TGTGCCAGCAGCTTACAACACGCGGGACACGAGCAGTACTTC